Below are 8 T cell receptor beta chains sequenced from a single sample in a study of cytomegalovirus exposure and HLA in healthy donors. The study ran its PCR with 60 Vbeta and 13 Jbeta primers. Profiling relied on immunoSEQ multiplex PCR, and the TCRdb table lists in-frame clones only, not all of them. The profile shows fewer than 250,000 clones, roughly 80% of them singletons. Source material: PBMCs. These receptors originate from a girl aged 2 to 9 in good health and CMV-seronegative.

This clone was seen a few times. This chain connects TRBV19 to TRBJ2-7; 8 positions match TRBD1. This CDR3 is built from 15 residues. Germline V gene sequence: CDR1 LNHDA, CDR2 SQIVND (reference sequence). Losses at the gene ends were 2 bases for V and 4 bases for J; bases not matched to a gene: 7. The chain's CDR3 is CASSIRGTGAYEQYF. In DNA form, the CDR3 reads TGTGCCAGTAGTATACGGGGGACAGGAGCTTACGAGCAGTACTTC.

The rearrangement uses TRBV29-1 and TRBJ1-2, with 7 bases that match TRBD1. Germline CDR1 SQVTM, CDR2 ANQGSEA. The CDR3 extends over 11 amino acids. The J segment lost 6 bases and the V segment lost 3 bases, leaving 1 base of the junction unmatched. CDR3 loop: CSVETGNGYTF. DNA of the CDR3: TGCAGCGTTGAGACAGGGAATGGCTACACCTTC.

The J gene is TRBJ1-1, the V gene TRBV2, with TRBD1 as a possible D gene (5 bases). Germline V gives CDR1 SNHLY, CDR2 FYNNEI. Trimming removed 8 bases from V and 7 bases from J, with 8 bases in between. This CDR3 has 10 amino acids. The CDR3 sequence is CASGAGEAFF. CDR3 coding DNA: TGTGCCAGCGGGGCAGGTGAAGCTTTCTTT.

The rearrangement joins TRBV5-1 to TRBJ2-7, with 10 bases that match TRBD2. This CDR3 has 15 residues. Germline V CDR1 and CDR2: SGHRS, YFSETQ. The junction had 3 bases not matched to a gene; V was cut back by 0 bases and J by 3 bases. The CDR3 nucleotides are TGCGCCAGCAGCTTGGCTAGCGGGGGATTCTACGAGCAGTACTTC. Translated, it gives CASSLASGGFYEQYF.

The V gene is TRBV5-4, the J gene TRBJ1-1; D not certain. The CDR3 runs to 15 residues. Germline CDR1 reads SGHNT; CDR2 reads YYREEE (reference sequence). Trimming shortened V by 1 base and J by 3 bases, and 13 bases separated the two germline ends. The CDR3 DNA follows: TGTGCCAGCAGCTTGTCTGCGCGGGGTTACACTGAAGCTTTCTTT. Amino acid sequence: CASSLSARGYTEAFF.

V gene TRBV5-1 combines with J gene TRBJ2-3, with 12 bases lining up with TRBD2. The CDR3 totals 17 residues. Germline V gene lookup returns CDR1 SGHRS and CDR2 YFSETQ. V gave up 0 bases and J gave up 4 bases; unmatched junction bases: 6. CDR3 in amino acids: CASSLETSGSLADTQYF. DNA of the CDR3: TGCGCCAGCAGCTTGGAGACTAGCGGGAGTCTCGCAGATACGCAGTATTTT. The full variable domain, with the rest looked up from reference TRBV5-1 and TRBJ2-3, is KAGVTQTPRYLIKTRGQQVTLSCSPISGHRSVSWYQQTPGQGLQFLFEYFSETQRNKGNFPGRFSGRQFSNSRSEMNVSTLELGDSALYLCASSLETSGSLADTQYFGPGTRLTVL.

The rearrangement uses TRBV15 and TRBJ2-3; 8 positions agree with TRBD2. The ends lost 1 base at V and 0 bases at J; junction bases unmatched: 12. The CDR3 sequence is 19 residues long. Germline CDR1 LNHNV, CDR2 YYDKDF (reference sequence). Here the CDR3 reads CATSRGGRRLATSTDTQYF. CDR3 DNA: TGTGCCACCAGCAGAGGGGGGAGAAGACTAGCGACTAGCACAGATACGCAGTATTTT. The variable domain in full, with the rest retrieved from reference TRBV15 and TRBJ2-3, is DAMVIQNPRYQVTQFGKPVTLSCSQTLNHNVMYWYQQKSSQAPKLLFHYYDKDFNNEADTPDNFQSRRPNTSFCFLDIRSPGLGDTAMYLCATSRGGRRLATSTDTQYFGPGTRLTVL.

In regard to this clone: One end of the junction is discordant with germline, which a read error may explain. The CDR3 loop is CASSSSEENTKAFF. The CDR3 bases are TGTGCCAGCTCATCCTCAGAGGAGAACACTAAAGCTTTCTTT. The chain joins TRBV18 to TRBJ1-1; D is ambiguous. Germline V CDR1 and CDR2: KGHSH, LQKENI. CDR3 length: 14 residues.